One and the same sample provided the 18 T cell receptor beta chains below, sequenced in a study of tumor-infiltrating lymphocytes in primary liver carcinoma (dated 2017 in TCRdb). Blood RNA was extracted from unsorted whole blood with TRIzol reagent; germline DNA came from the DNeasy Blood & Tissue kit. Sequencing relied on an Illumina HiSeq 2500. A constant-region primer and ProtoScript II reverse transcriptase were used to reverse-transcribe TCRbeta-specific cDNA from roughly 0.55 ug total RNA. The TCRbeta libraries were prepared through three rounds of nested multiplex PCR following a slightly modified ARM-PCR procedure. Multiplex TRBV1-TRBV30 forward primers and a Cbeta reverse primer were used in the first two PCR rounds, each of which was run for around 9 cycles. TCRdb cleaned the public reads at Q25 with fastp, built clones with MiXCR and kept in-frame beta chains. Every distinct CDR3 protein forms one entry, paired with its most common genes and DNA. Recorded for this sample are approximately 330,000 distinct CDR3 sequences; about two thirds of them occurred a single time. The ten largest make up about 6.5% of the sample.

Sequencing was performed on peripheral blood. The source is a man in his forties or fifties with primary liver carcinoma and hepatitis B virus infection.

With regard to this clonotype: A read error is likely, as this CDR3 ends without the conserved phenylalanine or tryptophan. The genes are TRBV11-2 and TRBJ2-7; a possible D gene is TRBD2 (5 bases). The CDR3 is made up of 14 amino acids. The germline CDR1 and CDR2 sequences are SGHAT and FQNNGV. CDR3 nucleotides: TGTGCCGGCAGCTCCACTAGTTTGCCCTACGAGCAGTACCTC. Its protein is CAGSSTSLPYEQYL.

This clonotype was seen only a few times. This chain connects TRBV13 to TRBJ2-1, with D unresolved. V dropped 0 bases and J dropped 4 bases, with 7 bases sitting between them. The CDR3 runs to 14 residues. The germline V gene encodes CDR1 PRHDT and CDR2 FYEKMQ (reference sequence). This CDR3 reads CASSLGSGYNEQFF. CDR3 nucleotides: TGTGCCAGCAGCTTAGGTTCCGGATACAATGAGCAGTTCTTC.

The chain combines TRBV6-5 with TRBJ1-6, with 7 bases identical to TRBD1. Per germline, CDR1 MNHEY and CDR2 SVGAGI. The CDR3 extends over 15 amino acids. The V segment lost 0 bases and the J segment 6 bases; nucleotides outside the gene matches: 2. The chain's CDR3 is CASSYSNRGNSPLHF. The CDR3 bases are TGTGCCAGCAGTTACTCGAACAGGGGTAATTCACCCCTCCACTTT.

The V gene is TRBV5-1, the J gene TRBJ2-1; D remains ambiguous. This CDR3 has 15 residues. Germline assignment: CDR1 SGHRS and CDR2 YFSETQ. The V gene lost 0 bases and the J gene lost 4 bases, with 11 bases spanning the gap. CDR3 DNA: TGCGCCAGCAGCTTGGACTCCCGGTCTTACAATGAGCAGTTCTTC. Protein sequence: CASSLDSRSYNEQFF. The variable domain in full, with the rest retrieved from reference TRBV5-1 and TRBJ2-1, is KAGVTQTPRYLIKTRGQQVTLSCSPISGHRSVSWYQQTPGQGLQFLFEYFSETQRNKGNFPGRFSGRQFSNSRSEMNVSTLELGDSALYLCASSLDSRSYNEQFFGPGTRLTVL.

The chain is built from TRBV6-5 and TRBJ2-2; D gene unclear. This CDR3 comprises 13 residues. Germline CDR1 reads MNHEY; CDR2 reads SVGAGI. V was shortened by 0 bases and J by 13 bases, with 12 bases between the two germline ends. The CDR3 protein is CASSYSTAGWLFF. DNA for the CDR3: TGTGCCAGCAGTTACTCGACCGCCGGGTGGCTGTTTTTT.

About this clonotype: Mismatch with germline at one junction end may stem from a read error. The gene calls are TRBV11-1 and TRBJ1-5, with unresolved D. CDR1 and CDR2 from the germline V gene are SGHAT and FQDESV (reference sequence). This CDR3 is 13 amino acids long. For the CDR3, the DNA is TGTACCAGCAGTTTAGGGTTGGAACAGCCCCAGCATTTT. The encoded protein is CTSSLGLEQPQHF.

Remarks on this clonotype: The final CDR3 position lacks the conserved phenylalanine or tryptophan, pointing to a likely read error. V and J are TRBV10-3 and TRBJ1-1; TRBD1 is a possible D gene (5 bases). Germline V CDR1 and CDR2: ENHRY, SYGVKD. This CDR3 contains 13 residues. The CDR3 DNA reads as TGTGTCATCAGTGGGACGATGAACACTGAAGCTTTCTAT. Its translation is CVISGTMNTEAFY.

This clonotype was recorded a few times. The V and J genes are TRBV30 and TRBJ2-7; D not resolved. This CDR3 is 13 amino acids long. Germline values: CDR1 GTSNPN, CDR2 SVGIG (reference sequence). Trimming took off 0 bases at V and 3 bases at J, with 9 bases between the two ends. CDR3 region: CAWSVLGGYEQYF. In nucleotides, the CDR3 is TGTGCCTGGAGTGTATTGGGCGGCTACGAGCAGTACTTC.

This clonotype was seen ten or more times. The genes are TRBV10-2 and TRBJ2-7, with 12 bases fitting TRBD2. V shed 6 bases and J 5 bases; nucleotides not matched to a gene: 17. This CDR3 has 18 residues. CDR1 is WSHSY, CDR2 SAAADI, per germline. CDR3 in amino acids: CASRRGRLAGDGSNEQYF. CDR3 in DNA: TGCGCCAGCAGGAGGGGGAGACTAGCGGGAGATGGGTCCAACGAGCAGTACTTC.

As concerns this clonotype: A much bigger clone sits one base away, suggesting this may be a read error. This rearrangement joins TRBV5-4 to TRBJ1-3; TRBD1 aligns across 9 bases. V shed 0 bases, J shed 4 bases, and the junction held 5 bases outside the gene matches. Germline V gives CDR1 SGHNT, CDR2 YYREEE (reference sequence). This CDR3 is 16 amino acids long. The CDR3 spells CASSLVRTGVGNTIYF. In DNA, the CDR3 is TGTGCCAGCAGCTTGGTTAGGACAGGGGTAGGAAACACCATATATTTT.

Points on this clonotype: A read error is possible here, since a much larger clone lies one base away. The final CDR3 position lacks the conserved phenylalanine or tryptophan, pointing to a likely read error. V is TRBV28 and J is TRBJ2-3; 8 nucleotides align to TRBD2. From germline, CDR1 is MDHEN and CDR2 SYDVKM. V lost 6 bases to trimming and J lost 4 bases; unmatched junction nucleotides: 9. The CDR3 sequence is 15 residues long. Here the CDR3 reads CASSTAGVESDTQYL. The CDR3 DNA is TGTGCCAGCAGCACAGCGGGAGTCGAGTCAGATACGCAGTATCTT.

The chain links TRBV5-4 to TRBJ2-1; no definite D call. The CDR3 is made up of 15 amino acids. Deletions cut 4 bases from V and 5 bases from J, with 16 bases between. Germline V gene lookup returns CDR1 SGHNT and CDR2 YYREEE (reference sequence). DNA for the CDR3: TGTGCCAGCAGCCCAGATCCGTCCCGCCACAATGAGCAGTTCTTC. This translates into CASSPDPSRHNEQFF. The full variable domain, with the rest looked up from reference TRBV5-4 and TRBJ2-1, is ETGVTQSPTHLIKTRGQQVTLRCSSQSGHNTVSWYQQALGQGPQFIFQYYREEENGRGNFPPRFSGLQFPNYSSELNVNALELDDSALYLCASSPDPSRHNEQFFGPGTRLTVL.

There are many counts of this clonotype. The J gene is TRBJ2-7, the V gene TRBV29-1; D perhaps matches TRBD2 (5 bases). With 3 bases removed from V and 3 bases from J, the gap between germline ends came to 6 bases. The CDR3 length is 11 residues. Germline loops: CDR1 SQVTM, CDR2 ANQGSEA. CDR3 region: CSVDRGYEQYF. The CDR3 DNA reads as TGCAGCGTTGATCGGGGCTACGAGCAGTACTTC.

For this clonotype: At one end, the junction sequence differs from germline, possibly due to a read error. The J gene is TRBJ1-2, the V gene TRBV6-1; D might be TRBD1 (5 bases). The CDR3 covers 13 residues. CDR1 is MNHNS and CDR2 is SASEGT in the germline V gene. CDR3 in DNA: TGTACCAGTAGTTCCGGGACGGGATATGGCTACACCTTC. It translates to CTSSSGTGYGYTF.

The CDR3 nucleotides are TGTGCCAGCAGTGAAGTTCGGTCTAGCACAGATACGCAGTATTTT. This encodes CASSEVRSSTDTQYF. This rearrangement joins TRBV6-1 to TRBJ2-3; D is ambiguous. This CDR3 is 15 amino acids long. The germline V gene has CDR1 MNHNS and CDR2 SASEGT. Trimming cost V 1 base and J 0 bases, with 8 bases left between them.

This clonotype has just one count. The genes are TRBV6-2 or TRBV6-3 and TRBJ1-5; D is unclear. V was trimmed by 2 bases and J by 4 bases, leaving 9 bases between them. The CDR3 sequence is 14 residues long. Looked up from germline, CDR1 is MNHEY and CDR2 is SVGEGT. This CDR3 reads CASSYQYPNQPQHF. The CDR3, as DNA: TGTGCCAGCAGTTACCAGTATCCGAATCAGCCCCAGCATTTT.

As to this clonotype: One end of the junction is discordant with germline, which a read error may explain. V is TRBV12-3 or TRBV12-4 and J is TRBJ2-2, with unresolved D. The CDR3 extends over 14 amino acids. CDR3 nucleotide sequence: TGTGCTAGCAGCCTAGACCCAGATGGCGGGGAGCTGTTTTTT. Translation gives CASSLDPDGGELFF.

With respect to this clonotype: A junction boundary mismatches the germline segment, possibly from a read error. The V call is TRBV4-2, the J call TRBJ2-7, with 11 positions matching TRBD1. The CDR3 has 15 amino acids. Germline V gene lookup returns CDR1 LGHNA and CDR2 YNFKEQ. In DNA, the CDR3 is TGTTCCAGCAGTCAAGGACAGGGGGCTTCCTACGAGCAGTACTTC. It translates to CSSSQGQGASYEQYF.